The next 2 T cell receptor beta chains were all read from a single sample in a study of shared clonotypes between healthy human individuals. The protocol was immunoSEQ multiplex PCR, while the TCRdb copy is restricted to in-frame clones and leaves out a portion. The sample has 330,000 or so clones, 74% seen once; the top ten hold about 9.3%. Sequenced: memory CD4+ T cells sorted from blood. Subset specified: CD45RA-negative fraction. These TCRs come from a man aged 25 to 40 in good health.

J is TRBJ2-3 and V is TRBV11-2; 11 nucleotides align to TRBD2. Trimming cost V 2 bases and J 1 base; bases outside gene matches: 8. The CDR3 sequence is 18 residues long. Germline CDR1 SGHAT, CDR2 FQNNGV. In nucleotides, the CDR3 is TGTGCCAGCAGCTTACGGCTAGCGGGAGGAGTCGGCACAGATACGCAGTATTTT. Its translation: CASSLRLAGGVGTDTQYF.

The V gene is TRBV9, the J gene TRBJ2-1, with 13 bases that match TRBD2. This CDR3 is 18 amino acids long. Per the germline V gene, CDR1 is SGDLS and CDR2 is YYNGEE. With V trimmed by 4 bases and J by 6 bases, 13 bases remained unmatched. The CDR3 sequence is CASSLRTSGRRGFNEQFF. CDR3 nucleotide sequence: TGTGCCAGCAGCCTTCGGACTAGCGGGAGAAGGGGCTTCAATGAGCAGTTCTTC.